A single sample gave rise to the 15 T cell receptor beta chains below, sequenced in a study of early T cells in non-severe SARS-CoV-2 infection. TCRdb called the 5' RACE reads again in MiXCR, with one record for every CDR3 protein. The sample yields around 30,000 distinct CDR3 sequences, 5% to 6% seen once. Sequenced input: whole blood. These receptors were obtained from an adult who was a healthcare worker with PCR-confirmed SARS-CoV-2 infection or an uninfected control (not recorded which).

The sample holds many counts of this clonotype. V usage is TRBV7-8 and J usage is TRBJ2-5; D possibly corresponds to TRBD2 (6 bases). Germline V gives CDR1 SGHVS, CDR2 FQNEAQ. This CDR3 is 15 amino acids long. V was trimmed by 3 bases and J by 2 bases, leaving 13 bases between them. As DNA, the CDR3 is TGTGCCAGCAGCTTTGCGCTCCGGGGGCAAGAGACCCAGTACTTC. Translating gives CASSFALRGQETQYF. The complete variable domain, with remaining parts taken from reference TRBV7-8 and TRBJ2-5, reads GAGVSQSPRYKVAKRGQDVALRCDPISGHVSLFWYQQALGQGPEFLTYFQNEAQLDKSGLPSDRFFAERPEGSVSTLKIQRTQQEDSAVYLCASSFALRGQETQYFGPGTRLLVL.

The J gene is TRBJ2-4, the V gene TRBV19; 7 bases are shared with TRBD2. Germline CDR1 is LNHDA and CDR2 is SQIVND (reference sequence). J lost 9 bases, V lost 10 bases, and 6 bases had no gene match. The CDR3 totals 11 residues. The CDR3 region is CAIRGEVIQYF. As DNA, the CDR3 is TGTGCCATTCGGGGGGAGGTCATTCAGTACTTC.

In its sample, this clonotype was seen a few times. CDR3 amino acids: CASSPRLAGEAEQFF. For the CDR3, the DNA is TGTGCCAGCAGCCCCAGACTAGCGGGAGAGGCTGAGCAGTTCTTC. V is TRBV11-2 and J is TRBJ2-1, with 12 bases that match TRBD2. Germline V lookup: CDR1 SGHAT, CDR2 FQNNGV. CDR3 size: 15 residues. V shed 5 bases and J 9 bases; nucleotides not matched to a gene: 8.

This clonotype came up many times. The rearrangement joins TRBV5-4 to TRBJ2-3, with D perhaps TRBD1 (6 bases). The V end was cut by 3 bases, the J end by 0 bases, with 11 bases between. Germline-derived CDR1 and CDR2 are SGHNT and YYREEE (reference sequence). The CDR3 loop spans 15 amino acids. In DNA form, the CDR3 reads TGTGCCAGCAGCTCAGGACAGCTCAGCACAGATACGCAGTATTTT. Amino acid sequence: CASSSGQLSTDTQYF.

Judged by abundance, this clonotype is medium-sized. This chain links TRBV2 with TRBJ2-1; perhaps D is TRBD1 or TRBD2 (5 bases each). V dropped 7 bases and J dropped 7 bases, with 20 bases sitting between them. This CDR3 has 15 residues. Germline CDR1 SNHLY, CDR2 FYNNEI. The CDR3 region is CASIDARGSRNEQFF. CDR3 DNA: TGTGCCAGCATCGACGCACGGGGCTCCCGGAATGAGCAGTTCTTC. The full variable domain, rest sourced from reference TRBV2 and TRBJ2-1, is EPEVTQTPSHQVTQMGQEVILRCVPISNHLYFYWYRQILGQKVEFLVSFYNNEISEKSEIFDDQFSVERPDGSNFTLKIRSTKLEDSAMYFCASIDARGSRNEQFFGPGTRLTVL.

The chain combines TRBV15 with TRBJ2-7, with 13 nucleotides matching TRBD2. Germline V gene sequence: CDR1 LNHNV, CDR2 YYDKDF (reference sequence). The V segment lost 4 bases and the J segment 6 bases; nucleotides outside the gene matches: 3. The CDR3 totals 14 residues. The CDR3 protein is CATSTRTSGSEQYF. The CDR3 bases are TGTGCCACCAGCACAAGGACTAGCGGGAGCGAGCAGTACTTC. The full variable domain, with the rest looked up from reference TRBV15 and TRBJ2-7, is DAMVIQNPRYQVTQFGKPVTLSCSQTLNHNVMYWYQQKSSQAPKLLFHYYDKDFNNEADTPDNFQSRRPNTSFCFLDIRSPGLGDTAMYLCATSTRTSGSEQYFGPGTRLTVT.

This clonotype was observed a handful of times. This chain connects TRBV7-7 to TRBJ2-1, with 7 bases identical to TRBD2. This CDR3 region has 14 residues. The ends lost 1 base at V and 8 bases at J; junction bases unmatched: 5. Germline CDR1 reads SSHAT; CDR2 reads FNYEAQ (reference sequence). CDR3: CASSLGRESYEQFF. DNA of the CDR3: TGTGCCAGCAGCTTAGGGCGGGAGTCGTATGAGCAGTTCTTC.

At least ten counts were recorded for this clonotype. The chain joins TRBV7-2 to TRBJ2-7, with 11 bases matching TRBD2. This CDR3 is 13 amino acids long. The germline CDR1 and CDR2 sequences are SGHTA and FQGNSA. V dropped 1 base and J dropped 7; count of bases not matched to a gene: 0. CDR3 residues: CASSLGLAGEQYF. The CDR3 nucleotides are TGTGCCAGCAGCTTAGGACTAGCGGGAGAGCAGTACTTC. Full variable domain (remainder filled in from reference TRBV7-2 and TRBJ2-7): GAGVSQSPSNKVTEKGKDVELRCDPISGHTALYWYRQSLGQGLEFLIYFQGNSAPDKSGLPSDRFSAERTGGSVSTLTIQRTQQEDSAVYLCASSLGLAGEQYFGPGTRLTVT.

This clonotype appeared a few times. The CDR3 nucleotides are TGTGCCAGCAGCGTAGAGGGGACTACGACGAGCTCCTACGAGCAGTACTTC. It encodes CASSVEGTTTSSYEQYF. The rearrangement links TRBV9 to TRBJ2-7; 7 bases are a match to TRBD2. The CDR3 is 17 amino acids. Germline lookup yields CDR1 SGDLS and CDR2 YYNGEE. Losses at the gene ends were 0 bases for V and 0 bases for J; bases not matched to a gene: 9.

This clonotype came up many times. CDR3 residues: CASSLDEGQRYEQYF. The CDR3 DNA follows: TGTGCCAGCAGCTTGGACGAGGGACAGAGATACGAGCAGTACTTC. The V call is TRBV7-6, the J call TRBJ2-7, with 7 nucleotides matching TRBD1. From germline, CDR1 is SGHVS and CDR2 FNYEAQ. J was trimmed by 4 bases and V by 3 bases; bases with no gene match: 9. The CDR3 is 15 amino acids.

The chain combines TRBV28 with TRBJ2-6, with D uncertain. Trimming left V 4 bases short and J 1 base short, with 11 bases between. This CDR3 is built from 16 residues. Germline V CDR1 and CDR2: MDHEN, SYDVKM. CDR3 in amino acids: CASSSGPTSGANVLTF. In nucleotides, the CDR3 is TGTGCCAGCAGTTCCGGACCGACATCTGGGGCCAACGTCCTGACTTTC.

The table lists this clonotype with a few counts. The V gene is TRBV15, the J gene TRBJ2-5; 9 positions match TRBD1. The germline V gene has CDR1 LNHNV and CDR2 YYDKDF (reference sequence). The J segment lost 5 bases and the V segment lost 3 bases, leaving 7 bases of the junction unmatched. The CDR3 is made up of 15 amino acids. The CDR3, as DNA: TGTGCCACCAGCAGGGCATTCGGACAGGGGGAGACCCAGTACTTC. Protein sequence: CATSRAFGQGETQYF.

The chain carries TRBV4-2 and TRBJ2-1, with TRBD2 identical over 11 bases. Germline CDR1 and CDR2: LGHNA and YNFKEQ. The CDR3 has 18 amino acids. V trimming: 0 bases; J trimming: 10 bases; junction bases outside the gene matches: 14. CDR3 nucleotides: TGTGCCAGCAGCCAAGAGGTGGCTAGCGGGAGGAAAATAGGGGAGCAGTTCTTC. It is translated as CASSQEVASGRKIGEQFF.

This clonotype was detected ten times or more. The chain employs TRBV25-1 and TRBJ2-7; 9 bases line up with TRBD2. V gave up 7 bases and J gave up 0 bases; unmatched junction bases: 7. The germline CDR1 and CDR2 sequences are MGHDK and SYGVNS. This CDR3 comprises 15 residues. The CDR3 DNA reads as TGTGCCAGCACGGAGACTAGCGGTAGCTCCTACGAGCAGTACTTC. Translated: CASTETSGSSYEQYF.

Many counts were recorded for this clonotype. The chain uses TRBV3-1 and TRBJ2-6; D is ambiguous. The germline V and J ends were trimmed by 0 bases and 0 bases, with 15 bases remaining between them. CDR3 length: 19 amino acids. Germline CDR1 and CDR2: LGHDT and YNNKEL (reference sequence). CDR3 residues: CASSQDSRRTLSGANVLTF. The CDR3 DNA follows: TGTGCCAGCAGCCAAGATTCGAGAAGGACGCTCTCTGGGGCCAACGTCCTGACTTTC.